This T cell receptor (beta chain) was recorded in a study of cytomegalovirus exposure and HLA in healthy donors. In regard to this clone: Its antigen is not identified.

Findings of the study overall: Earlier analysis looked at TCR beta V segments, and most were productive about 90% or about 30% of the time.

In germline, CDR1 is SGDLS, CDR2 YYNGEE. The V and J ends lost 0 bases and 9 bases respectively, with 16 bases between them. CDR3 length equals 15 residues. Researchers ran the PCR with 60 Vbeta and 13 Jbeta primers. The protocol was immunoSEQ multiplex PCR, while the TCRdb copy is restricted to in-frame clones and leaves out a portion. This sample's table reports fewer than 85,000 clones. The chain uses TRBV9 and TRBJ2-1, with D perhaps matching TRBD1 (6 bases). This TCR was sampled from a female donor in good health and CMV-seropositive. What was sequenced was PBMCs. The CDR3, as DNA: TGTGCCAGCAGCGTAGGGTACGTGGGGGCCGTTGAGCAGTTCTTC. Translated, it gives CASSVGYVGAVEQFF.